This entry is about one T cell receptor beta chain. Its antigen is unknown. These data are taken from a study of OX40 agonist ivuxolimab in advanced cancers. Study summary: Every 2 weeks, patients got intravenous ivuxolimab at one of six dose levels (0.01-10 mg/kg). Males comprised 70% to 85% of the group, whose mean age was roughly 64 years (range roughly 20 to 90). Therapy given before enrollment (anti-PD-1, anti-PD-L1 or anti-CTLA-4) was allowed, and approximately 40% had some.

The protocol was immunoSEQ multiplex PCR, while the TCRdb copy is restricted to in-frame clones and leaves out a portion. The sample has under 35,000 clones, 70% to 85% seen once. Study conclusions and caveats: CD8+ T cells were the subset that, on average, had more expanded clones than CD4+.

The germline CDR1 and CDR2 sequences are LNHDA and SQIVND (reference sequence). The CDR3 spans 15 residues. Trimming took 8 bases from V and 1 from J, leaving 15 bases between them. This receptor was obtained from an adult with an advanced solid tumor such as melanoma, head and neck, liver or kidney cancer. The source was CD4+ or CD8+ T cells sorted from blood, collected in a trial of the OX40 agonist ivuxolimab. The chain couples TRBV19 to TRBJ2-1, with TRBD2 as a possible D gene (6 bases). CDR3: CASGTGGVSYNEQFF. CDR3 nucleotide sequence: TGTGCCAGTGGGACTGGCGGGGTTTCCTACAATGAGCAGTTCTTC.